The source of this T cell receptor (beta chain) is a study of long-term antiretroviral therapy in people with HIV. Survey-level immunoSEQ v3.0 assays were run. Sequencing used immunoSEQ multiplex PCR; TCRdb keeps in-frame clones, though not all of them. Found here are about 16,000 clones, around three quarters of them singletons; the top ten hold 11%. J gave up 8 bases and V 2 bases, and 7 bases lay outside the gene matches. Germline V gives CDR1 GTSNPN, CDR2 SVGIG (reference sequence). This CDR3 has 14 amino acids. The sequence was obtained from a woman aged 40 to 50 with HIV. The V and J genes are TRBV30 and TRBJ1-4; TRBD1 matches 8 bases. The material was unsorted PBMCs, obtained 2.3 years after starting antiretroviral therapy. CDR3 DNA sequence: TGTGCCTGGAGTAAGGACAGGGTCAGAGAAAAACTGTTTTTT. It codes for CAWSKDRVREKLFF.